Following are 25 T cell receptor beta chains from one sample sequenced in a study of blood T cell repertoires in COVID-19. Clones were sequenced by immunoSEQ multiplex PCR, and TCRdb holds only the in-frame ones, with some missing. The table shows 200,000 to 250,000 clones, with about 83% occurring only once. What was sequenced was PBMCs or T cells enriched from blood (not recorded which). Receptors originate from a woman in her forties or fifties who had recovered from COVID-19.

In its sample, this clone was seen once. This chain connects TRBV7-9 to TRBJ2-7; a weak D match, TRBD1 (6 bases). The germline V and J ends were trimmed by 5 bases and 6 bases, with 14 bases remaining between them. The CDR3 has 13 amino acids. Germline CDR1 reads SEHNR; CDR2 reads FQNEAQ (reference sequence). CDR3: CASSPGHPGEQYF. In nucleotides, the CDR3 is TGTGCCAGCAGCCCGGGACACCCCGGCGAGCAGTACTTC.

This chain connects TRBV10-3 to TRBJ1-2; D unresolved. This CDR3 is built from 14 residues. Trimming left V 4 bases short and J 8 bases short, with 17 bases between. Germline lookup yields CDR1 ENHRY and CDR2 SYGVKD. The CDR3 DNA follows: TGTGCCATCAGTGGCCCCGGGATCGGGGTCGGCTACACCTTC. Translation: CAISGPGIGVGYTF.

The chain employs TRBV19 and TRBJ2-7; perhaps TRBD1 as D (5 bases). The germline gives CDR1 LNHDA, CDR2 SQIVND (reference sequence). V shed 3 bases and J shed 1 base, with 19 bases lying between them. The CDR3 is made up of 17 amino acids. CDR3 residues: CASSIPGRQGGSYEQYF. CDR3 coding DNA: TGTGCCAGTAGTATCCCCGGCCGGCAGGGTGGTTCCTACGAGCAGTACTTC.

Details on this clone: At one boundary the junction diverges from the germline segment, which might be a read error. V is TRBV7-2 and J is TRBJ2-5; 9 positions agree with TRBD2. This CDR3 has 14 amino acids. Germline V gives CDR1 SGHTA, CDR2 FQGNSA. The CDR3 protein is CASSHPSSGVPAHF. Here the CDR3 DNA reads TGTGCCAGCAGTCATCCTTCTAGCGGGGTACCGGCCCACTTC.

This clone showed up just a few times. The chain carries TRBV7-2 and TRBJ1-2; weak D call: TRBD1 (6 bases). Trimming left V 2 bases short and J 8 bases short, with 15 bases between. The CDR3 has 14 amino acids. Germline V gene data show CDR1 as SGHTA and CDR2 as FQGNSA. This CDR3 is CASSLMGAALGYTF. CDR3 coding DNA: TGTGCCAGCAGCTTAATGGGGGCGGCTCTAGGCTACACCTTC.

V usage is TRBV7-2 and J usage is TRBJ2-2, with D tentatively TRBD2 (6 bases). This CDR3 is 16 amino acids long. V lost 2 bases and J lost 6, with 16 bases in between. Germline assignment: CDR1 SGHTA and CDR2 FQGNSA. CDR3 nucleotide sequence: TGTGCCAGCAGCTTAACCGGGAGAGGTAACGCCGGGGAGCTGTTTTTT. Protein product: CASSLTGRGNAGELFF.

The chain combines TRBV6-5 with TRBJ1-2; D uncertain. The germline V gene has CDR1 MNHEY and CDR2 SVGAGI. The ends were cut back, 8 bases at V and 8 bases at J, with 21 bases in the middle. The CDR3 covers 14 residues. The CDR3 DNA sequence: TGTGCCAGCTCACCAACAGTGGCTCCTATCGGCTACACCTTC. Translating it yields CASSPTVAPIGYTF.

This rearrangement joins TRBV6-5 to TRBJ2-1; D is uncertain. Germline V lookup: CDR1 MNHEY, CDR2 SVGAGI. This CDR3 spans 14 amino acids. The V and J ends lost 5 bases and 0 bases respectively, with 8 bases between them. This chain's CDR3 is CASSSASSYNEQFF. CDR3 coding DNA: TGTGCCAGCAGTAGCGCGAGCTCCTACAATGAGCAGTTCTTC.

Details on this clone: The same CDR3 arises from other DNA sequences in this sample as well. The chain joins TRBV11-2 to TRBJ2-7; D is unclear. Between the trimmed V and J ends, which lost 5 bases and 0 bases, there was a span of 8 bases. The CDR3 contains 13 residues. Germline lookup yields CDR1 SGHAT and CDR2 FQNNGV. In nucleotides, the CDR3 is TGTGCCAGCAGCCCCCTAAGCTCCTACGAGCAGTACTTC. Translated: CASSPLSSYEQYF.

V gene TRBV15 combines with J gene TRBJ1-3, with a tentative D call TRBD1 (5 bases). The V end lost 3 bases, the J end lost 7 bases, and 22 bases lay between the germline ends. The CDR3 loop spans 17 amino acids. Germline V gene lookup returns CDR1 LNHNV and CDR2 YYDKDF (reference sequence). The CDR3 protein is CATSRYSSGTSRNTIYF. Written as DNA, the CDR3 is TGTGCCACCAGCAGGTACTCAAGCGGGACTAGTAGGAACACCATATATTTT.

This clone came up a few times. J is TRBJ2-7 and V is TRBV2; 8 bases line up with TRBD2. Germline loops: CDR1 SNHLY, CDR2 FYNNEI. The CDR3 totals 12 residues. The trim removed 1 base at V and 10 bases at J, leaving 3 bases unmatched. In nucleotides, the CDR3 is TGTGCCAGCAGTGAAGGGCGGGAGGATCAGTACTTC. Translating it yields CASSEGREDQYF.

The V and J genes are TRBV27 and TRBJ2-7; D perhaps matches TRBD2 (5 bases). V was cut by 6 bases and J by 0 bases, with 15 bases left in between. Germline CDR1 reads MNHEY; CDR2 reads SMNVEV (reference sequence). There are 15 residues in the CDR3. The DNA for the CDR3 is TGTGCCAGCAGGTCAAGGGCAGGACTCTCCTACGAGCAGTACTTC. Translating it yields CASRSRAGLSYEQYF.

This chain connects TRBV19 to TRBJ1-1; a weak D match, TRBD1 (6 bases). This CDR3 has 11 amino acids. Germline values: CDR1 LNHDA, CDR2 SQIVND (reference sequence). V lost 7 bases to trimming and J lost 7 bases, with 10 bases between them. This chain's CDR3 is CASTPGVEAFF. The CDR3 nucleotides are TGTGCCAGTACCCCAGGGGTTGAAGCTTTCTTT.

This chain joins TRBV7-9 and TRBJ2-7; 7 positions agree with TRBD1. The CDR3 length is 18 residues. Unmatched junction bases numbered 17, after V lost 4 bases and J lost 2 bases. The germline CDR1 and CDR2 sequences are SEHNR and FQNEAQ (reference sequence). The CDR3: CASSSAAQQGSLPYEQYF. The CDR3 DNA is TGTGCCAGCAGCTCCGCAGCACAACAGGGGTCCCTCCCCTACGAGCAGTACTTC.

The rearrangement links TRBV6-5 to TRBJ1-2; D uncertain. Trimming took 6 bases from V and 1 from J, leaving 15 bases between them. Germline loops: CDR1 MNHEY, CDR2 SVGAGI. CDR3 length: 15 residues. CDR3 nucleotide sequence: TGTGCCAGCAGACGCGGGAGTTCCATTAACTATGGCTACACCTTC. As protein: CASRRGSSINYGYTF.

Only a few counts were recorded for this clone. The chain links TRBV3-1 (or the pseudogene TRBV3-2) to TRBJ2-7; 11 bases align to TRBD2. Unmatched junction bases numbered 7, after V lost 0 bases and J lost 6 bases. Germline V gives CDR1 LGHDT, CDR2 YNNKEL (reference sequence). The CDR3 is 16 amino acids. CDR3 DNA sequence: TGTGCCAGCAGCCAAGATAGGGCTAGCGGGAGGATCGAGCAGTACTTC. It codes for CASSQDRASGRIEQYF.

The chain combines TRBV15 with TRBJ2-7, with 9 positions matching TRBD2. CDR3 length: 16 amino acids. The V gene end was trimmed by 2 bases and the J gene end by 2 bases; junction bases not matched to a gene: 7. The germline gives CDR1 LNHNV, CDR2 YYDKDF (reference sequence). For the CDR3, the DNA is TGTGCCACCAGCAGATTTAGCGGGGGCAATACCTACGAGCAGTACTTC. Amino acid sequence: CATSRFSGGNTYEQYF.

CDR3 nucleotides: TGTGCCTGGGACCGGGGCACAGATACGCAGTATTTT. Its protein product is CAWDRGTDTQYF. The gene calls are TRBV30 and TRBJ2-3; D is ambiguous. The V end lost 5 bases, the J end lost 1 base, and 7 bases lay between the germline ends. Germline CDR1 is GTSNPN and CDR2 is SVGIG (reference sequence). This CDR3 comprises 12 residues.

The chain uses TRBV11-1 and TRBJ1-6; the D gene is possibly TRBD1 (6 bases). The length of the CDR3 is 16 residues. V dropped 5 bases and J dropped 3 bases, with 14 bases sitting between them. Germline values: CDR1 SGHAT, CDR2 FQDESV (reference sequence). In DNA, the CDR3 is TGTGCCAGCAGCCGAACGACAGGAGGCTATAATTCACCCCTCCACTTT. It is translated as CASSRTTGGYNSPLHF.

The chain employs TRBV27 and TRBJ2-1; D possibly corresponds to TRBD2 (7 bases). The CDR3 is 14 amino acids. With 2 bases removed from V and 10 bases from J, the gap between germline ends came to 15 bases. The germline gives CDR1 MNHEY, CDR2 SMNVEV (reference sequence). The CDR3 sequence: CASSLGGGAREQFF. CDR3 coding DNA: TGTGCCAGCAGTTTAGGTGGGGGGGCCAGGGAGCAGTTCTTC.

This chain uses TRBV19 with TRBJ1-1; 10 nucleotides align to TRBD1. The length of the CDR3 is 16 residues. V was clipped by 0 bases and J by 3 bases; unmatched bases: 4. Germline CDR1 reads LNHDA; CDR2 reads SQIVND (reference sequence). CDR3 coding DNA: TGTGCCAGTAGTATAGAGACAGGGGGCTGGGACACTGAAGCTTTCTTT. Translation gives CASSIETGGWDTEAFF. The full variable domain, its missing parts supplied by reference TRBV19 and TRBJ1-1, is DGGITQSPKYLFRKEGQNVTLSCEQNLNHDAMYWYRQDPGQGLRLIYYSQIVNDFQKGDIAEGYSVSREKKESFPLTVTSAQKNPTAFYLCASSIETGGWDTEAFFGQGTRLTVV.

CDR3 in amino acids: CASSLDSRVSYEQYF. The CDR3 coding sequence is TGTGCCAGCAGCTTAGATTCCCGGGTCTCCTACGAGCAGTACTTC. This chain links TRBV11-3 with TRBJ2-7; D is undetermined. The CDR3 is 15 residues long. Germline V CDR1 and CDR2: SGHNT, YENEEA. Between the trimmed V and J ends, which lost 0 bases and 0 bases, there was a span of 9 bases.

The CDR3 bases are TGCGCCAGCAGCAGAGACAGCATGAACACTGAAGCTTTCTTT. This gives the protein CASSRDSMNTEAFF. V is TRBV5-1 and J is TRBJ1-1, with D perhaps TRBD1 (5 bases). This CDR3 spans 14 amino acids. Germline V gene data show CDR1 as SGHRS and CDR2 as YFSETQ. V was trimmed by 4 bases and J by 0 bases, leaving 10 bases between them.

The rearrangement links TRBV6-5 to TRBJ2-7; 7 positions match TRBD1. J gave up 2 bases and V 6 bases, and 7 bases lay outside the gene matches. This CDR3 spans 14 amino acids. The germline gives CDR1 MNHEY, CDR2 SVGAGI. CDR3 sequence reads: CASRFEQGPYEQYF. The CDR3 DNA is TGTGCCAGCAGGTTTGAACAGGGGCCCTACGAGCAGTACTTC.

The chain is built from TRBV19 and TRBJ2-7, with TRBD2 matching 9 bases. Germline V gives CDR1 LNHDA, CDR2 SQIVND (reference sequence). The junction had 9 bases not matched to a gene; V was cut back by 3 bases and J by 3 bases. The CDR3 consists of 16 residues. In DNA, the CDR3 is TGTGCCAGTAGTATTAGGCCGACTAGCGGACACTACGAGCAGTACTTC. It translates to CASSIRPTSGHYEQYF.